A single sample is the source of the 10 T cell receptor beta chains below, sequenced in a study of blood T cell repertoires in COVID-19 (dated by TCRdb to 2020 to 2021). The library relied on the immunoSEQ multiplex PCR assay. Sourced from immuneACCESS, this table was stored by TCRdb with only in-frame sequences that have V and J called. A share of the clones is absent; for the studies checked, an unresolved V gene accounts for under half, and the remainder has no known explanation. This sample has fewer than 30,000 clones in its table, and about 85% of those were observed once. Of the sample, roughly 24% is held by the ten largest clones. Sequencing was performed on peripheral blood. The receptors here all came from a human donor in a cohort sampled during active COVID-19.

By share, this clone ranks as medium-sized (0.01 to 0.1%). This chain joins TRBV7-6 and TRBJ2-2; TRBD1 aligns across 7 bases. V lost 5 bases to trimming and J lost 0 bases; unmatched junction nucleotides: 3. The CDR3 sequence is 15 residues long. Germline CDR1 SGHVS, CDR2 FNYEAQ. CDR3 DNA sequence: TGTGCCAGCAGCCTCGGGACAGCGAACACCGGGGAGCTGTTTTTT. Translation gives CASSLGTANTGELFF.

The chain couples TRBV12-3 or TRBV12-4 to TRBJ1-2; D unresolved. There are 13 residues in the CDR3. V shed 5 bases and J shed 1 base, with 8 bases lying between them. CDR3 sequence reads: CASSGRDNYGYTF. The CDR3 nucleotides read TGTGCCAGCAGTGGGAGGGATAACTATGGCTACACCTTC.

V and J are TRBV27 and TRBJ1-1; D ambiguous. Trimming took 5 bases from V and 5 from J, leaving 15 bases between them. Germline CDR1 is MNHEY and CDR2 is SMNVEV (reference sequence). This CDR3 contains 14 residues. Here the CDR3 reads CASSERVQTTEAFF. The CDR3 DNA reads as TGTGCCAGCAGTGAGAGGGTTCAGACGACTGAAGCTTTCTTT.

The chain has TRBV28 and TRBJ2-7; D not resolved. V gave up 2 bases and J gave up 7 bases, with 12 bases separating them. Germline V gene lookup returns CDR1 MDHEN and CDR2 SYDVKM. CDR3 length: 13 residues. DNA for the CDR3: TGTGCCAGCAGTTTAGGGCAGGTACCAGAGCAGTACTTC. Translated, it gives CASSLGQVPEQYF.

The CDR3 spells CASSQVGTTGPYEQYF. The CDR3 region has the DNA TGTGCCAGCAGCCAGGTGGGAACGACAGGACCCTACGAGCAGTACTTC. The chain combines TRBV5-6 with TRBJ2-7; weak D call: TRBD1 (6 bases). V shed 4 bases and J shed 2 bases, with 19 bases lying between them. This CDR3 spans 16 amino acids. The germline CDR1 and CDR2 sequences are SGHDT and YYEEEE.

This clone was counted a single time. The rearrangement links TRBV11-3 to TRBJ2-3; D is unclear. Trimming left V 5 bases short and J 3 bases short, with 6 bases between. The CDR3 extends over 12 amino acids. CDR1 is SGHNT, CDR2 YENEEA, per germline. The CDR3 nucleotides are TGTGCCAGCAGCGACGGGACAGATACGCAGTATTTT. Protein product: CASSDGTDTQYF.

The V gene is TRBV29-1, the J gene TRBJ2-5, with unresolved D. The CDR3 has 11 amino acids. V was cut by 4 bases and J by 6 bases, with 9 bases left in between. Germline-derived CDR1 and CDR2 are SQVTM and ANQGSEA. The CDR3 region is CSVGAVKTQYF. CDR3 in DNA: TGCAGCGTTGGGGCAGTAAAGACCCAGTACTTC. The full variable domain, rest sourced from reference TRBV29-1 and TRBJ2-5, is SAVISQKPSRDICQRGTSLTIQCQVDSQVTMMFWYRQQPGQSLTLIATANQGSEATYESGFVIDKFPISRPNLTFSTLTVSNMSPEDSSIYLCSVGAVKTQYFGPGTRLLVL.

The gene calls are TRBV2 and TRBJ1-2; no clear D. Between the trimmed V and J ends, which lost 4 bases and 4 bases, there was a span of 10 bases. Germline CDR1 SNHLY, CDR2 FYNNEI. The CDR3 length is 13 residues. CDR3 DNA sequence: TGTGCCAGCAGTGTACAGACGACCTATGGCTACACCTTC. It yields the protein CASSVQTTYGYTF.

The V and J genes are TRBV6-4 and TRBJ1-5; 7 bases fit TRBD1. CDR3 size: 16 residues. Germline V gene sequence: CDR1 MRHNA, CDR2 SNTAGT. V lost 5 bases to trimming and J lost 2 bases; unmatched junction nucleotides: 9. The CDR3 region has the DNA TGTGCCAGCAGTTATGCCCCCGGACAGGGCAATCAGCCCCAGCATTTT. Its protein is CASSYAPGQGNQPQHF.

The gene calls are TRBV29-1 and TRBJ2-2; 10 bases fit TRBD2. Trimming cost V 6 bases and J 4 bases; bases outside gene matches: 8. This CDR3 is 15 amino acids long. CDR1 is SQVTM, CDR2 ANQGSEA, per germline. The CDR3 DNA reads as TGCAGCGTAGACTCTAGCGGGGGACCCACCGGGGAGCTGTTTTTT. Protein sequence: CSVDSSGGPTGELFF.